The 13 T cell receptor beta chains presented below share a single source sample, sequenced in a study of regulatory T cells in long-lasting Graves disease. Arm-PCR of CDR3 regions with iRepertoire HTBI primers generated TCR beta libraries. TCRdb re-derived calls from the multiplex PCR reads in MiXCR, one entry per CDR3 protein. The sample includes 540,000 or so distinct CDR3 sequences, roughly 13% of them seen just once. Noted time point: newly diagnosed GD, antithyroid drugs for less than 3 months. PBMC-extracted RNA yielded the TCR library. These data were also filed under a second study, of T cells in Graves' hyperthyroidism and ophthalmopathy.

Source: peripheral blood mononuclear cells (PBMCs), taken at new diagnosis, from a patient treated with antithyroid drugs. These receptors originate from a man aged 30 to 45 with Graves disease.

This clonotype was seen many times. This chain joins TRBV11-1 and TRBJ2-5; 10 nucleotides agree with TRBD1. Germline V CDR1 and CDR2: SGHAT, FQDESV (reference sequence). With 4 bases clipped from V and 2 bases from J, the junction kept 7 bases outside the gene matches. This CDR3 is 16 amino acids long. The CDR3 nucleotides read TGTGCCAGCAGCTCCTCCGGGACAGGGGATCAAGAGACCCAGTACTTC. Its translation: CASSSSGTGDQETQYF.

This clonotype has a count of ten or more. DNA for the CDR3: TGTGCCAGCAGAATGACTAGCGGGAGGAGCACAGATACGCAGTATTTT. Amino acid sequence: CASRMTSGRSTDTQYF. The chain carries TRBV12-3 or TRBV12-4 and TRBJ2-3; 13 nucleotides align to TRBD2. Trimming at V came to 6 bases and at J to 0 bases, leaving 3 bases not matched to a gene. CDR3 length: 16 amino acids.

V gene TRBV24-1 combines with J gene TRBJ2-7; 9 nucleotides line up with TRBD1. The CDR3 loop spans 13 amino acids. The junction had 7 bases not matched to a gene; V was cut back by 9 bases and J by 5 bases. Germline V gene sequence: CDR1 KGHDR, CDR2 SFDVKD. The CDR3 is CATGGQGIHEQYF. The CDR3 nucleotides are TGTGCCACCGGGGGACAGGGCATCCACGAGCAGTACTTC.

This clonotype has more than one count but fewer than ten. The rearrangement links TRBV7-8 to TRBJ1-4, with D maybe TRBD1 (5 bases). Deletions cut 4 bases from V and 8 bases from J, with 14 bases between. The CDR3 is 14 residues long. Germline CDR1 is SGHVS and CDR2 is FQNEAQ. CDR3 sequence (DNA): TGTGCCAGCAGCTGGTCTCCTGCAGGGGAAAAACTGTTTTTT. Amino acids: CASSWSPAGEKLFF.

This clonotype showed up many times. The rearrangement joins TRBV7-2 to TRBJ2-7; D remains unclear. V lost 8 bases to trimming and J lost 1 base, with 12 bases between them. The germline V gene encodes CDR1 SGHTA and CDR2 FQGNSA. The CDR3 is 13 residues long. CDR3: CASAWEQSYEQYF. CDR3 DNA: TGTGCCAGCGCCTGGGAACAGTCCTACGAGCAGTACTTC.

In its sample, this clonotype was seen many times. DNA of the CDR3: TGTGCCAGCAGCGGGGACAACACCTTCTCCTACAATGAGCAGTTCTTC. It encodes CASSGDNTFSYNEQFF. V and J are TRBV5-6 and TRBJ2-1; D may be TRBD1 (6 bases). Germline-derived CDR1 and CDR2 are SGHDT and YYEEEE. CDR3 length: 16 residues. V lost 4 bases to trimming and J lost 0 bases, with 14 bases between them.

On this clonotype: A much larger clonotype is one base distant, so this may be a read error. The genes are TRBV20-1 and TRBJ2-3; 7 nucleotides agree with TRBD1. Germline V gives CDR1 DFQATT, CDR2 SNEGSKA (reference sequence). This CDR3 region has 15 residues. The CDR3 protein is CSARVAGGRTDTPYF. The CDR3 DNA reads TGCAGTGCTAGAGTGGCAGGGGGACGCACAGATACGCCGTATTTT.

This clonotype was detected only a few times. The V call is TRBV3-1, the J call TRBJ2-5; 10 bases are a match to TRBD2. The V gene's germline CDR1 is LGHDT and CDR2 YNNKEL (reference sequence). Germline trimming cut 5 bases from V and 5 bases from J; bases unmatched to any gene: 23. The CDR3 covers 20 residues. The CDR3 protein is CASSDSGALAGANAGETQYF. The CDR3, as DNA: TGTGCCAGCAGCGACTCGGGCGCCCTAGCGGGAGCCAATGCTGGGGAGACCCAGTACTTC.

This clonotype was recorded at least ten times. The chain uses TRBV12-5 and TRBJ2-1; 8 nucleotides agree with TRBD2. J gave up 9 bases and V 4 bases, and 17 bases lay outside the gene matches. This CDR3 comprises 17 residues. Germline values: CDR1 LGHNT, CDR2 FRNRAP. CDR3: CASGSSLSGSIVGEQFF. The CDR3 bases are TGTGCTAGTGGTTCCTCCTTGAGCGGGAGTATTGTTGGTGAGCAGTTCTTC. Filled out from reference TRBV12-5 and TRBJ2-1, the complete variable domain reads DARVTQTPRHKVTEMGQEVTMRCQPILGHNTVFWYRQTMMQGLELLAYFRNRAPLDDSGMPKDRFSAEMPDATLATLKIQPSEPRDSAVYFCASGSSLSGSIVGEQFFGPGTRLTVL.

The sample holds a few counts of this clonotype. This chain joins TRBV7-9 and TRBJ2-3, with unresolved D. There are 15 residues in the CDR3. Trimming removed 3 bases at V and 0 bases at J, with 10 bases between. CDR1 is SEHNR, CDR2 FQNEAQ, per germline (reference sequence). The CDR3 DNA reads TGTGCCAGCAGCTTCCCAGCAACTAGCACAGATACGCAGTATTTT. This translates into CASSFPATSTDTQYF.

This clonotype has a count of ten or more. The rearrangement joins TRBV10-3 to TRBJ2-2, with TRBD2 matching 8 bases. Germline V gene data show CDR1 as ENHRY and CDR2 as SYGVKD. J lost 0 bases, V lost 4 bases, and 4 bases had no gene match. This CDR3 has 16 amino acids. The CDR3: CAISAGGPTNTGELFF. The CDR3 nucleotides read TGTGCCATCAGTGCGGGAGGGCCTACGAACACCGGGGAGCTGTTTTTT.

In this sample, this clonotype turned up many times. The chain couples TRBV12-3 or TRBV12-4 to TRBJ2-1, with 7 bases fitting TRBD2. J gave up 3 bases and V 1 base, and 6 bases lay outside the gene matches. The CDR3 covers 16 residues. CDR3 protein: CASSLEGTTIYNEQFF. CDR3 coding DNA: TGTGCCAGCAGTTTAGAAGGGACTACCATCTACAATGAGCAGTTCTTC.

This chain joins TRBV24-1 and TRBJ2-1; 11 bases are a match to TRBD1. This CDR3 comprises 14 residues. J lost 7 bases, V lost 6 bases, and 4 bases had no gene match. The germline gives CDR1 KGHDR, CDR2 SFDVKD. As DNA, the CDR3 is TGTGCCACCAGTCTGGACAGGGGGCATAATGAGCAGTTCTTC. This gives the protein CATSLDRGHNEQFF.